This T cell receptor (beta chain) came from a study of cytomegalovirus exposure and HLA in healthy donors (dated by TCRdb to the late 2010s). A note on the overall study: In an earlier analysis of approximately 500 of the donors, around 290 Gb of sequence data and 117 million unique TCR beta sequences from about 179 million T cells were reported. Roughly 300 gigabases of sequencing data and approximately 84 million unique TCR sequences were included in an early release covering 550 to 650 HLA-typed donors. The genetic ancestry cluster associated with self-reported Caucasian donors included 70% to 85% of the roughly 400 genotyped donors. The study aimed to test whether cataloging public T cell receptors could reveal signatures of past pathogen exposure. The T cell repertoires of around 730 subjects were profiled by immunosequencing and related to cytomegalovirus serostatus. A separate validation cohort of roughly 110 different subjects was used in addition to the 666-subject first cohort. The study combined high-throughput TCR immunosequencing, statistical association of individual TCRs with disease status, and machine learning to predict cytomegalovirus infection status. A later analysis re-examined previously published TCR beta repertoires from over 500 donors and added high-resolution HLA genotyping to investigate patterns of TCR occurrence. Rather than using new phenotypic data, the later analysis identified candidate immune exposures from TCR beta sequences and from how often those sequences occurred across donors. An earlier analysis of some 500 of the donors used high-throughput TCR beta sequencing to judge whether each TCR beta V gene segment behaved as functional or pseudogenic. Donor age, sex, ethnicity and CMV serostatus were compiled together with the repertoire data. Genome-wide SNP genotypes for about 55% of the roughly 670 donors were used in a later genetic analysis, which treated that subset as a discovery cohort. All discovery cohort repertoires had been generated on a single sequencing platform. Both class I and class II loci were covered by HLA typing, at four-digit resolution. The number of typed donors differed by locus: roughly 620-630 for A, B, C, DRB1 and DQB1; some 540 for DQA1; approximately 600 for DPA1; and roughly 490 for DPB1. Four to six DR-DQ haplotypes were handled as single units for association and clustering, since linkage in the cohort was strong. Among about 400 genotyped donors of the cohort, an average of approximately 240,000 unique TCR beta nucleotide sequences was sequenced per donor, of which about 19% were non-productive.

Beyond this particular receptor, the publication reports: The presence/absence analyses assumed that sequencing depth was roughly uniform across donors, and that assumption may not be true. In a later analysis, the rate of TCR association differed among HLA loci, with DRB1 alleles having the most associated TCRs and HLA-C alleles having the fewest. In vitro tests confirmed that a few of the cytomegalovirus-associated TCR beta chains recognize cytomegalovirus antigens. Most TCR sequences were observed very rarely across donors, whereas some public TCRs were present in many individuals. In a later analysis, most CMV-associated TCR beta chains were found to appear HLA-restricted, with HLA associations seemingly driven largely by CMV exposure. Because counts were too low, seventeen rarely observed V segments, including chromosome 9 orphons, were left out of the earlier analysis of some 600 of the donors. According to a later analysis, parvovirus B19, influenza, CMV and Epstein-Barr virus appeared linked to several top co-occurrence clusters. In an earlier analysis of about 550 of the donors, most TCR beta V segments were observed in productive rearrangements about 90% or about 30% of the time, broadly matching IMGT annotations. The authors suggested that the approach could potentially be extended to other disease states and immunological phenotypes. In the study, approximately 160 TCR beta chains were listed as associated with cytomegalovirus. V-gene and J-gene trimming of TCR beta chains was associated with a missense DCLRE1C variant in a later genetic analysis, and the association was replicated in an independent cohort. A cluster of highly shared sequence variants was judged likely to represent a technical artifact of the sequencing pipeline. HLA typing was unavailable for some donors at each locus, so association tests used only the typed subset. Immune exposure information for the cohort was limited to CMV serostatus. Correlated functional status among segregating V segments might be attributable to linkage disequilibrium, but an unknown experimental factor could not be ruled out. Compared with the 666-donor mean, donors in an Asian-associated ancestry cluster had fewer N-insertions in productive TCRs, according to a later genetic analysis. Some IMGT-functional V segments, including TRBV6-2 and TRBV6-3, could not be distinguished by the 87-base-pair reads and were therefore excluded. A later analysis associated 16,951 TCR beta sequences with specific HLA alleles at a false discovery rate of 0.05. In this cohort, only TCR beta chains were sequenced, and detectable features were limited by the absence of alpha or paired-chain data. When HLA alleles, especially DR and DQ, strongly co-occurred, attributing TCR associations to individual alleles was difficult. Cytomegalovirus status was reported to be diagnosed by the classifier with high specificity and sensitivity in both the original and validation cohorts. Compared with equally common non-associated chains, HLA-associated TCR beta chains in a later analysis were more clonally expanded and had lower generation probabilities. A further reported finding was that TCR beta sequences accurately predicted the HLA-A and HLA-B alleles for most subjects in the first cohort.

The cohort consisted of 666 healthy bone marrow donors. All cohort members were sampled while nominally healthy, although unrecorded immune exposures were likely present. The donor tested CMV seronegative, placing the donor among the 350 to 400 seronegative members of the cohort. Every donor gave a peripheral blood sample, and the peripheral blood mononuclear cells from that sample were used for TCR beta sequencing. The Qiagen DNeasy Blood Extraction Kit was used to extract genomic DNA from the blood cell samples. With regard to this clone: No antigen is known for it. No much larger clone is present one base from it, and per-base qualities are unavailable.

The library was prepared using the immunoSEQ multiplex PCR assay. For the multiplex PCR, a mixture combining 60 forward primers for TCR Vbeta segments and 13 reverse primers for TCR Jbeta segments was used. Amplification of the CDR3 region of rearranged TCR beta genes was performed with a multiplex PCR assay on genomic DNA. The Illumina HiSeq System was used to sequence the amplified TCR beta libraries as 87-base-pair reads. Regarding the original processing steps: A later analysis counted about 80 million unique TCR beta chains across the 550 to 800 repertoires, and 9 million to 14 million of these chains were shared by at least two donors. A nearest-neighbor algorithm error-corrected the raw reads and collapsed the reads into unique sequences, merging closely related sequences to remove PCR and sequencing errors. V, D and J gene segments were assigned by aligning CDR3 sequences to IMGT reference sequences. For a sequence to be retained, a match of at least six nucleotides to both a V gene segment and a J gene segment was required. Rearrangements were classified as productive when the CDR3 lacked stop codons and remained in frame with V and J, and all other rearrangements were classified as non-productive. Following IMGT convention, CDR3 was defined as the stretch from the second conserved V-encoded cysteine to the conserved J-encoded phenylalanine. In an earlier analysis of just under 600 of the donors, sequences lacking an unambiguous match to a single V gene segment were excluded. In an earlier analysis of 587 of the donors, a V segment was called functional when productive rearrangements were above 56.7%, and segregating when the standard deviation between donors exceeded 5%. A statistical classification framework was developed to diagnose cytomegalovirus status using the catalog of TCR beta chain sequences. In a later analysis, TCR nucleotide sequences were compared against IMGT/GENE-DB human TR gene sequences so that V and J genes could be assigned. Using the TCRdist pipeline, a later analysis assigned CDR3 sequences along with most-parsimonious VDJ recombination scenarios. A later analysis defined each TCR beta chain by its CDR3 amino acid sequence plus V-gene family, and excluded reads lacking a unique V-gene family. To address suspected cross-contamination and a sequencing artifact, a later analysis removed 592 highly shared, low-generation-probability nucleotide sequences. In a later analysis, a clonal expansion index for each public chain was calculated from normalized within-repertoire ranks of inferred template counts. In a later analysis, generation probabilities were computed using a VDJ recombination model fitted to out-of-frame rearrangements, and the results were checked against IGoR. A later analysis scored TCR-TCR, TCR-HLA and TCR-CMV co-occurrence with hypergeometric tests, applying a repertoire-size bias correction to TCR pairs. A later analysis estimated false discovery rates by permuting HLA or CMV assignments 20 times. In a later analysis, co-occurring TCRs were grouped using DBSCAN, with TCRdist sequence similarity added in when clustering inside HLA-allele-positive subsets. Co-occurrence clustering excluded repertoires with fewer than 30,000 or more than 120,000 public chains, plus five with anomalous nucleotide sharing. TCRdb holds this immuneACCESS table with in-frame rearrangements only. Some clones are missing; in checked studies, unresolved V genes explain under half, and the rest has no known cause. V and J calls and clone size are as listed in that table; D and trimming were resolved from the DNA. This sample is represented by approximately 220,000 clones; approximately 82% of them were singletons. The top ten hold 0.63% of the sample.

Including the terminal cysteine and phenylalanine, the CDR3 comprises 16 residues. Only the CDR3 DNA stays, 48 bases, in frame from base 1. V was cut back by 8 bases and J by 3 bases, leaving a gap of 20 bases between them. As encoded in the germline V gene (reference sequence), CDR1 is MNHEY while CDR2 is SMNVEV. The sequence was collected from a man aged 18 to 29 in good health and CMV-seronegative. The sequencing sample was made of PBMCs. Rearrangement joined TRBV27 to TRBJ1-5; TRBD1 might be the D gene, on 6 matching bases. The DNA sequence reads TGTGCCAGCCCGAACAGGGCGGGGGGTGACAATCAGCCCCAGCATTTT. It is translated as CASPNRAGGDNQPQHF.